The 21 T cell receptor beta chains in this list originate from one sample, sequenced in a study of blood T cell repertoires in COVID-19. TCRdb's copy holds only in-frame clones and misses some; the assay was immunoSEQ multiplex PCR. The data hold tens of thousands of clones, with 87% observed a single time. Sequenced: peripheral blood. All receptors derive from a woman older than 75 with acute or convalescent COVID-19.

In its sample, this clone was seen once. The V call is TRBV27, the J call TRBJ1-2; D remains ambiguous. V lost 7 bases and J lost 8, with 14 bases in between. CDR1 and CDR2 from the germline V gene are MNHEY and SMNVEV (reference sequence). This CDR3 contains 12 residues. The CDR3 loop is CASTTLGGGYTF. CDR3 nucleotide sequence: TGTGCCAGCACCACGCTAGGCGGGGGCTACACCTTC.

This chain uses TRBV3-1 (or the pseudogene TRBV3-2) with TRBJ2-7, with 9 bases matching TRBD1. The CDR3 runs to 15 residues. Germline CDR1 is LGHDT and CDR2 is YNNKEL (reference sequence). The junction had 7 bases not matched to a gene; V was cut back by 1 base and J by 6 bases. The CDR3 reads CASSQATGGASEQYF. CDR3 bases: TGTGCCAGCAGCCAAGCCACAGGGGGCGCGTCCGAGCAGTACTTC.

This rearrangement joins TRBV29-1 to TRBJ1-1; 7 bases fit TRBD1. The trim removed 5 bases at V and 0 bases at J, leaving 6 bases unmatched. The CDR3 extends over 14 amino acids. The germline gives CDR1 SQVTM, CDR2 ANQGSEA. The CDR3 here is CSVNRQGMNTEAFF. Here the CDR3 DNA reads TGCAGCGTTAACAGACAGGGTATGAACACTGAAGCTTTCTTT. Drawing the rest from reference TRBV29-1 and TRBJ1-1, the complete variable domain is SAVISQKPSRDICQRGTSLTIQCQVDSQVTMMFWYRQQPGQSLTLIATANQGSEATYESGFVIDKFPISRPNLTFSTLTVSNMSPEDSSIYLCSVNRQGMNTEAFFGQGTRLTVV.

The rearrangement joins TRBV4-1 to TRBJ2-1; D is ambiguous. V was trimmed by 0 bases and J by 2 bases, leaving 14 bases between them. Germline CDR1 is MGHRA and CDR2 is YSYEKL. The CDR3 runs 17 residues. The CDR3 is CASSQDQARAAYNEQFF. CDR3 bases: TGCGCCAGCAGCCAAGATCAGGCCCGCGCCGCCTACAATGAGCAGTTCTTC.

The chain recombines TRBV10-3 with TRBJ2-6; 8 bases line up with TRBD2. V lost 10 bases and J lost 2; bases outside the gene matches: 1. The CDR3 is 13 amino acids. Germline-derived CDR1 and CDR2 are ENHRY and SYGVKD. The CDR3 DNA sequence: TGTGCCACCGGGGGGGCTGGGGCCAACGTCCTGACTTTC. Its protein is CATGGAGANVLTF.

The chain links TRBV5-1 to TRBJ2-1, with D perhaps matching TRBD1 (6 bases). The ends were cut back, 2 bases at V and 3 bases at J, with 15 bases in the middle. From germline, CDR1 is SGHRS and CDR2 YFSETQ. This CDR3 comprises 16 residues. The CDR3 nucleotides are TGCGCCAGCAGCTTCACTACAGGGTTCAGCTACAATGAGCAGTTCTTC. This translates into CASSFTTGFSYNEQFF.

The chain joins TRBV11-2 to TRBJ2-5; D unclear. The CDR3 is 15 amino acids. The V gene lost 5 bases and the J gene lost 7 bases, with 20 bases spanning the gap. Per the germline V gene, CDR1 is SGHAT and CDR2 is FQNNGV. The CDR3 bases are TGTGCCAGCAGCCTTAATTCTGTAGCTCGAGGGACCCAGTACTTC. It specifies CASSLNSVARGTQYF.

The chain carries TRBV2 and TRBJ1-4; 9 bases match TRBD1. The CDR3 consists of 15 residues. Germline CDR1 is SNHLY and CDR2 is FYNNEI. Trimming removed 6 bases from V and 8 bases from J; junction bases left unmatched: 10. For the CDR3, the DNA is TGTGCCAGCAGCAGGACGGGACAGGGTAACGAAAAACTGTTTTTT. This translates into CASSRTGQGNEKLFF.

V usage is TRBV2 and J usage is TRBJ1-6; 7 bases are shared with TRBD1. With 2 bases clipped from V and 9 bases from J, the junction kept 7 bases outside the gene matches. CDR1 and CDR2 from the germline V gene are SNHLY and FYNNEI. The CDR3 spans 15 residues. CDR3 region: CASSERAGGGSPLHF. The CDR3 DNA reads TGTGCCAGCAGTGAACGGGCAGGGGGAGGTTCACCCCTCCACTTT.

J is TRBJ1-3 and V is TRBV2; 7 nucleotides match TRBD1. CDR3 length: 13 amino acids. Germline loops: CDR1 SNHLY, CDR2 FYNNEI. V dropped 4 bases and J dropped 5; count of bases not matched to a gene: 2. In DNA form, the CDR3 reads TGTGCCAGCAGTGGACAGGGAAGAAACACCATATATTTT. It yields the protein CASSGQGRNTIYF.

This clone was observed once. V and J are TRBV15 and TRBJ2-5, with 7 bases aligning to TRBD2. Germline values: CDR1 LNHNV, CDR2 YYDKDF (reference sequence). The CDR3 length is 15 residues. J lost 5 bases, V lost 4 bases, and 10 bases had no gene match. CDR3 residues: CATSKGTTTAETQYF. Written as DNA, the CDR3 is TGTGCCACCAGCAAGGGGACTACTACAGCGGAGACCCAGTACTTC.

A few counts support this clone. The J gene is TRBJ1-1, the V gene TRBV6-5, with 8 bases identical to TRBD1. Germline V gene lookup returns CDR1 MNHEY and CDR2 SVGAGI. The trim removed 6 bases at V and 3 bases at J, leaving 6 bases unmatched. The CDR3 totals 14 residues. The CDR3 spells CASRKDRDYTEAFF. The DNA for the CDR3 is TGTGCCAGCAGGAAGGACAGGGATTACACTGAAGCTTTCTTT.

The rearrangement links TRBV4-3 to TRBJ2-3, with TRBD1 as a possible D gene (5 bases). Trimming left V 0 bases short and J 8 bases short, with 9 bases between. Germline CDR1 is LGHNA and CDR2 is YSLEER. This CDR3 comprises 13 residues. The CDR3 DNA is TGCGCCAGCAGCCAAGATTCAAGGGGTACGCAGTATTTT. Its protein is CASSQDSRGTQYF.

This clone was observed a few times. The chain recombines TRBV7-2 with TRBJ2-7; perhaps TRBD2 as D (5 bases). V was clipped by 4 bases and J by 6 bases, with 16 bases between them. Germline V gives CDR1 SGHTA, CDR2 FQGNSA. This CDR3 is 14 amino acids long. The chain's CDR3 is CASSSEGYISEQYF. The CDR3 DNA reads TGTGCCAGCAGCTCCGAGGGATACATCAGCGAGCAGTACTTC. Variable domain in full (rest from reference TRBV7-2 and TRBJ2-7): GAGVSQSPSNKVTEKGKDVELRCDPISGHTALYWYRQSLGQGLEFLIYFQGNSAPDKSGLPSDRFSAERTGGSVSTLTIQRTQQEDSAVYLCASSSEGYISEQYFGPGTRLTVT.

DNA for the CDR3: TGCGCCAGCAGCCAAGATGCGGGGAAGGGCACTAATGAAAAACTGTTTTTT. This gives the protein CASSQDAGKGTNEKLFF. The rearrangement joins TRBV4-3 to TRBJ1-4; D gene unclear. The CDR3 extends over 17 amino acids. Germline V gives CDR1 LGHNA, CDR2 YSLEER. Trimming took off 0 bases at V and 2 bases at J, with 13 bases between the two ends.

The chain employs TRBV5-6 and TRBJ1-2; 7 bases line up with TRBD1. The J segment lost 7 bases and the V segment lost 4 bases, leaving 16 bases of the junction unmatched. The length of the CDR3 is 16 residues. The V gene's germline CDR1 is SGHDT and CDR2 YYEEEE. The CDR3 here is CASSEPTPGTAFGYTF. CDR3 nucleotides: TGTGCCAGCAGCGAACCAACTCCCGGGACAGCCTTTGGCTACACCTTC. The whole variable domain, filled in from reference TRBV5-6 and TRBJ1-2, reads DAGVTQSPTHLIKTRGQQVTLRCSPKSGHDTVSWYQQALGQGPQFIFQYYEEEERQRGNFPDRFSGHQFPNYSSELNVNALLLGDSALYLCASSEPTPGTAFGYTFGSGTRLTVV.

V is TRBV29-1 and J is TRBJ2-1; D is unclear. V was cut by 4 bases and J by 3 bases, with 4 bases left in between. CDR1 SQVTM and CDR2 ANQGSEA come from the germline V gene. This CDR3 is 11 amino acids long. CDR3 sequence: CSVAGYNEQFF. The CDR3 DNA reads as TGCAGCGTTGCCGGCTACAATGAGCAGTTCTTC.

This chain connects TRBV19 to TRBJ1-5, with 7 bases identical to TRBD1. CDR1 is LNHDA and CDR2 is SQIVND in the germline V gene (reference sequence). The CDR3 has 15 amino acids. Germline trimming cut 4 bases from V and 1 base from J; bases unmatched to any gene: 4. Here the CDR3 reads CASSSQGVSNQPQHF. CDR3 nucleotide sequence: TGTGCCAGTAGTAGCCAGGGGGTAAGCAATCAGCCCCAGCATTTT.

V is TRBV11-3 and J is TRBJ1-1; D gene uncertain. The CDR3 totals 13 residues. The V end lost 5 bases, the J end lost 5 bases, and 12 bases lay between the germline ends. The V gene's germline CDR1 is SGHNT and CDR2 YENEEA. Written as DNA, the CDR3 is TGTGCCAGCAGCCGGACGGCGGGGACTGAAGCTTTCTTT. Residues: CASSRTAGTEAFF.

This chain links TRBV2 with TRBJ2-5, with D tentatively TRBD1 (6 bases). The CDR3 consists of 12 residues. Germline V gene sequence: CDR1 SNHLY, CDR2 FYNNEI. The V and J ends lost 10 bases and 6 bases respectively, with 15 bases between them. The chain's CDR3 is CATQADSKTQYF. The DNA of the CDR3 is TGTGCCACCCAGGCGGACAGTAAGACCCAGTACTTC. Full variable domain (outside the CDR3, taken from reference TRBV2 and TRBJ2-5): EPEVTQTPSHQVTQMGQEVILRCVPISNHLYFYWYRQILGQKVEFLVSFYNNEISEKSEIFDDQFSVERPDGSNFTLKIRSTKLEDSAMYFCATQADSKTQYFGPGTRLLVL.

This clone was detected once. The rearrangement uses TRBV7-2 and TRBJ2-7; 9 bases line up with TRBD2. Trimming at V came to 3 bases and at J to 2 bases, leaving 2 bases not matched to a gene. The CDR3 has 14 residues. CDR1 and CDR2 (germline): SGHTA, FQGNSA. The DNA of the CDR3 is TGTGCCAGCAGCTTTAGCGGGAGTACCTACGAGCAGTACTTC. This codes for CASSFSGSTYEQYF. Together with reference TRBV7-2 and TRBJ2-7, the CDR3 gives the full variable domain: GAGVSQSPSNKVTEKGKDVELRCDPISGHTALYWYRQSLGQGLEFLIYFQGNSAPDKSGLPSDRFSAERTGGSVSTLTIQRTQQEDSAVYLCASSFSGSTYEQYFGPGTRLTVT.